A single sample is the source of the 17 T cell receptor beta chains below, sequenced in a study of memory CD4+ T cells and cytomegalovirus serostatus. Single viable CD3+CD4+CD8-CD45RO+ cells were sorted as the memory CD4+ T cells. Profiling relied on immunoSEQ multiplex PCR, and the TCRdb table lists in-frame clones only, not all of them. The table shows 50,000 or so clones, with around 74% occurring only once. Input material: memory CD4+ T cells from blood. The receptors come from an adult in good health and CMV-seropositive.

Worth noting for this clone: The germline gene is not matched at one end of the junction; a read error may be the cause. The chain has TRBV7-7 and TRBJ2-5; TRBD2 matches at 8 bases. Germline CDR1 SSHAT, CDR2 FNYEAQ (reference sequence). The length of the CDR3 is 15 residues. The CDR3 sequence: CASSQSGGFQETQYF. For the CDR3, the DNA is TGTGCTAGCAGCCAGAGCGGGGGATTCCAAGAGACCCAGTACTTC.

The rearrangement links TRBV6-5 to TRBJ1-2; 8 positions agree with TRBD1. Germline CDR1 reads MNHEY; CDR2 reads SVGAGI. The trim removed 4 bases at V and 6 bases at J, leaving 1 base unmatched. The length of the CDR3 is 12 residues. The DNA of the CDR3 is TGTGCCAGCAGTTCAGGGGGCAATGGCTACACCTTC. Translating gives CASSSGGNGYTF.

The V call is TRBV7-2, the J call TRBJ1-1; weak D call: TRBD1 (5 bases). V was clipped by 5 bases and J by 8 bases, with 18 bases between them. Germline V gene sequence: CDR1 SGHTA, CDR2 FQGNSA. This CDR3 has 14 amino acids. This CDR3 is CASSASGLVGEAFF. Here the CDR3 DNA reads TGTGCCAGCAGCGCTTCAGGGTTAGTTGGAGAAGCTTTCTTT.

As for this clone: This could be a read error, since a much larger clone is one nucleotide away. The chain is built from TRBV4-2 and TRBJ2-5; D is unresolved. Trimming left V 0 bases short and J 1 base short, with 0 bases between. The CDR3 contains 12 residues. Germline CDR1 and CDR2: LGHNA and YNFKEQ. The CDR3 DNA sequence: TGTGCCAGCAGCCAAGACCAAGAGACCCAGTACTTC. Translating it yields CASSQDQETQYF.

CDR3 in DNA: TGTGCCAGCAGTGAATCCGTGAGCGGGGAGGGCGATGAGCAGTTCTTC. It yields the protein CASSESVSGEGDEQFF. The chain is built from TRBV6-1 and TRBJ2-1, with TRBD2 matching over 7 bases. The CDR3 is 16 residues long. Per germline, CDR1 MNHNS and CDR2 SASEGT. The V gene end was trimmed by 2 bases and the J gene end by 8 bases; junction bases not matched to a gene: 12.

In this sample, this clone turned up once. The J gene is TRBJ2-1, the V gene TRBV5-1; D not certain. Germline loops: CDR1 SGHRS, CDR2 YFSETQ. Trimming removed 1 base from V and 3 bases from J, with 8 bases in between. The CDR3 contains 14 residues. CDR3 sequence (DNA): TGCGCCAGCAGCTTGTCACCGGGCTACAATGAGCAGTTCTTC. As protein: CASSLSPGYNEQFF.

The chain's CDR3 is CASSFRTGSSYNSPLHF. The CDR3 bases are TGTGCCAGCAGTTTCCGGACAGGCAGCTCCTATAATTCACCCCTCCACTTT. The chain joins TRBV27 to TRBJ1-6; TRBD1 aligns across 7 bases. The CDR3 spans 17 residues. V was clipped by 3 bases and J by 0 bases; unmatched bases: 5. The V gene's germline CDR1 is MNHEY and CDR2 SMNVEV (reference sequence).

This clone was found once. The V and J genes are TRBV5-6 and TRBJ2-7; 7 bases match TRBD1. The CDR3 sequence is 17 residues long. Germline CDR1 and CDR2: SGHDT and YYEEEE. V gave up 4 bases and J gave up 0 bases; unmatched junction bases: 13. CDR3 nucleotides: TGTGCCAGCAGCCCTACCCCCGGGACAGAGTCCTCCTACGAGCAGTACTTC. It specifies CASSPTPGTESSYEQYF.

The chain recombines TRBV5-1 with TRBJ1-1; no definite D call. V lost 3 bases and J lost 3, with 18 bases in between. The CDR3 has 16 residues. Germline V gene lookup returns CDR1 SGHRS and CDR2 YFSETQ. The DNA for the CDR3 is TGCGCCAGCAGCTCCGTCCCAGCAGACCTACACACTGAAGCTTTCTTT. Translation: CASSSVPADLHTEAFF.

V and J are TRBV11-2 and TRBJ2-1, with 7 nucleotides matching TRBD1. J gave up 2 bases and V 5 bases, and 6 bases lay outside the gene matches. CDR3 length: 15 amino acids. The V gene's germline CDR1 is SGHAT and CDR2 FQNNGV. CDR3 bases: TGTGCCAGCAGCATCACAGGGGATCCCTACAATGAGCAGTTCTTC. This sequence encodes CASSITGDPYNEQFF.

This chain joins TRBV4-1 and TRBJ1-3; 11 positions match TRBD1. Germline V gives CDR1 MGHRA, CDR2 YSYEKL. The CDR3 covers 20 residues. V lost 2 bases, J lost 0 bases, and 12 bases stayed unmatched. This CDR3 reads CASSQTDADRGRASGNTIYF. The CDR3 nucleotides read TGCGCCAGCAGCCAAACGGATGCGGACAGGGGGCGAGCCTCTGGAAACACCATATATTTT.

This clone occurred a few times. DNA of the CDR3: TGCGCCAGCAGCCCAGCATCGGTTCGGGAGACCCAGTACTTC. This codes for CASSPASVRETQYF. The chain carries TRBV5-1 and TRBJ2-5, with D unclear. The CDR3 extends over 14 amino acids. Trimming stripped 4 bases from V and 5 bases from J, with 15 bases between. Per germline, CDR1 SGHRS and CDR2 YFSETQ.

There are a few counts of this clone. J is TRBJ1-6 and V is TRBV9, with D possibly being TRBD1 (5 bases). Trimming removed 4 bases at V and 11 bases at J, with 13 bases between. CDR1 and CDR2 (germline): SGDLS, YYNGEE. The CDR3 consists of 13 residues. CDR3 bases: TGTGCCAGCAGCCGGACAAACTATGCACCCCTCCACTTT. It encodes CASSRTNYAPLHF.

Only one count was recorded for this clone. The gene calls are TRBV2 and TRBJ1-3; D gene unclear. The CDR3 is made up of 15 amino acids. Germline CDR1 and CDR2: SNHLY and FYNNEI. V dropped 4 bases and J dropped 0 bases, with 10 bases sitting between them. This chain's CDR3 is CASSVETSSGNTIYF. The DNA of the CDR3 is TGTGCCAGCAGTGTAGAGACGAGCTCTGGAAACACCATATATTTT.

The rearrangement links TRBV6-5 to TRBJ2-1; TRBD1 agrees at 10 bases. V shed 5 bases, J shed 7 bases, and the junction held 8 bases outside the gene matches. Looked up from germline, CDR1 is MNHEY and CDR2 is SVGAGI. This CDR3 is 15 amino acids long. In DNA form, the CDR3 reads TGTGCCAGCAGTAGAGCGGGACAGGGGTGGAATGAGCAGTTCTTC. Protein sequence: CASSRAGQGWNEQFF.

The rearrangement uses TRBV11-2 and TRBJ1-2, with no clear D. There are 15 residues in the CDR3. Germline V gene data show CDR1 as SGHAT and CDR2 as FQNNGV. Trimming removed 4 bases from V and 4 bases from J, with 16 bases in between. The CDR3 DNA sequence: TGTGCCAGCAGCTCGGAGAGGACTGGAGTCTATGGCTACACCTTC. This codes for CASSSERTGVYGYTF.

In this sample, this clone turned up a few times. The rearrangement joins TRBV7-2 to TRBJ2-1; D may be TRBD1 (5 bases). V lost 3 bases and J 8 bases, leaving 11 bases between the germline ends. Germline loops: CDR1 SGHTA, CDR2 FQGNSA. The CDR3 is made up of 13 amino acids. The CDR3 spells CASSLNRIDEQFF. CDR3 nucleotide sequence: TGTGCCAGCAGCTTGAACAGGATCGATGAGCAGTTCTTC.